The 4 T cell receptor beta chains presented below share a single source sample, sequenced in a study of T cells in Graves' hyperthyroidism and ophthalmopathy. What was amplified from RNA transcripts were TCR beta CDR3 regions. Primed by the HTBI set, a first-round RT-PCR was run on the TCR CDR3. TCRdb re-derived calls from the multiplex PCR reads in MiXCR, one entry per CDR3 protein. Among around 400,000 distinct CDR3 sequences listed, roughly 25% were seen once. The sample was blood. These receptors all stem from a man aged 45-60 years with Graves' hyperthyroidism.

This chain's CDR3 is CASSPVQPQGGDGYTF. CDR3 bases: TGTGCCAGCAGCCCAGTGCAACCCCAAGGCGGGGATGGCTACACCTTC. The chain couples TRBV6-1 to TRBJ1-2; no clear D. Germline values: CDR1 MNHNS, CDR2 SASEGT. The CDR3 sequence is 16 residues long. Trimming left V 6 bases short and J 6 bases short, with 23 bases between.

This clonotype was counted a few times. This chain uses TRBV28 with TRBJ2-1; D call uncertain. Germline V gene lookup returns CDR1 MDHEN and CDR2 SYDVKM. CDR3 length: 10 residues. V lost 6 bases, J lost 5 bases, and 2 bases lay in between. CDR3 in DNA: TGTGCCAGCAGAAACAATGAGCAGTTCTTC. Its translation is CASRNNEQFF.

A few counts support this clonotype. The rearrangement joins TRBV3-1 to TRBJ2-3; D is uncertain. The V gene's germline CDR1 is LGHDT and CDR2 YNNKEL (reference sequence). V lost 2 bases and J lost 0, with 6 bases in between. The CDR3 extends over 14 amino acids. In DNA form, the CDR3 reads TGTGCCAGCAGCCAACTGGGTAGCACAGATACGCAGTATTTT. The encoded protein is CASSQLGSTDTQYF.

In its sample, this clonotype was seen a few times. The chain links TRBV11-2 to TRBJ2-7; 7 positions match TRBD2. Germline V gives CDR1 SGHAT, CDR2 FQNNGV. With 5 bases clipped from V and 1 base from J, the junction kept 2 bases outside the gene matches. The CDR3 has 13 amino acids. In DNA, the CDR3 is TGTGCCAGCAGCCGCGGGGGTTCCTACGAGCAGTACTTC. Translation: CASSRGGSYEQYF.